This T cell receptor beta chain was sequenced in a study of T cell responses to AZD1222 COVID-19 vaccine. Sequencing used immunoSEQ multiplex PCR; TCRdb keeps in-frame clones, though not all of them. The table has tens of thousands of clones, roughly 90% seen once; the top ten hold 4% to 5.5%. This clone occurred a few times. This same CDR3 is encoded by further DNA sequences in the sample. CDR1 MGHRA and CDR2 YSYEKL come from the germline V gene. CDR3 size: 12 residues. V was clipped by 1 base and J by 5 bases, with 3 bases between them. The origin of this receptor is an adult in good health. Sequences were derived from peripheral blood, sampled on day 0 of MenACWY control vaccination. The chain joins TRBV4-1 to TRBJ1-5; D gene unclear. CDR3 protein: CASSQGDQPQHF. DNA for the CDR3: TGCGCCAGCAGCCAAGGCGATCAGCCCCAGCATTTT.